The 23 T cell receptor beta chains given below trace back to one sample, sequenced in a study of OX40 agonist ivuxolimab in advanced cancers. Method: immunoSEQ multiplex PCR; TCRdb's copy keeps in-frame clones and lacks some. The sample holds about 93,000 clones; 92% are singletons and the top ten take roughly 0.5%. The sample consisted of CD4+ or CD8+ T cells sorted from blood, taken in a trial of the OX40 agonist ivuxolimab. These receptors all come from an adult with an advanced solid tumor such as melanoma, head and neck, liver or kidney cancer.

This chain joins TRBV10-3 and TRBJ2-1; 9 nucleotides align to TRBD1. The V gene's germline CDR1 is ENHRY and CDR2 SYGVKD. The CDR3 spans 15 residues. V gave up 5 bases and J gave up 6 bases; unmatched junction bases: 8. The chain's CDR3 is CAISTPGQGGNEQFF. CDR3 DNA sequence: TGTGCCATCAGTACACCGGGACAGGGTGGCAATGAGCAGTTCTTC.

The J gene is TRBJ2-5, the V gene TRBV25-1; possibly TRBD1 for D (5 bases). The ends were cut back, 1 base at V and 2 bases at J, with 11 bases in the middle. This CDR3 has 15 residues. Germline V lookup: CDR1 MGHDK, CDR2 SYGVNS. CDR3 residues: CASSEFRQGQETQYF. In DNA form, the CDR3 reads TGTGCCAGCAGTGAATTTAGGCAGGGACAAGAGACCCAGTACTTC.

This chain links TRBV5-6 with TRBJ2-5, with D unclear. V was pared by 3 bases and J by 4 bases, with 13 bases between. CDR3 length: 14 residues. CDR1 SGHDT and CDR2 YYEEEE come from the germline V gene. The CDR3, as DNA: TGTGCCAGCAGCTCCCCAGAAGTTACAGAGACCCAGTACTTC. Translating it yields CASSSPEVTETQYF.

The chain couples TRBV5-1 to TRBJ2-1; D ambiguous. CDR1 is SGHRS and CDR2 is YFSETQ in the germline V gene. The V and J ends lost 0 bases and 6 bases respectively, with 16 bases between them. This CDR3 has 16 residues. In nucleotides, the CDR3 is TGCGCCAGCAGCTTGGCCGACTTAAAGCCAGGCAATGAGCAGTTCTTC. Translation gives CASSLADLKPGNEQFF.

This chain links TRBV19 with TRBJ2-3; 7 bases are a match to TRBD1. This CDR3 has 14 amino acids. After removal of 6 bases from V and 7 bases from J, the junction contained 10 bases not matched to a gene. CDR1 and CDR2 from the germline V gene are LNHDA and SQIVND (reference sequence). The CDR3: CASSLLTGAHTQYF. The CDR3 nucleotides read TGTGCCAGTAGCCTCTTAACAGGGGCTCATACGCAGTATTTT.

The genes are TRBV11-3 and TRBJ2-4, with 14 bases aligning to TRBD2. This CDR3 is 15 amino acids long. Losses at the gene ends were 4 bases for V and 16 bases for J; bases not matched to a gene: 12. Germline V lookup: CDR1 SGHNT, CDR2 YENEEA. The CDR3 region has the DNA TGTGCCAGCAGCTCGGGACTAGCGGGAGCCCCATCCCGCTACTTC. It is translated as CASSSGLAGAPSRYF.

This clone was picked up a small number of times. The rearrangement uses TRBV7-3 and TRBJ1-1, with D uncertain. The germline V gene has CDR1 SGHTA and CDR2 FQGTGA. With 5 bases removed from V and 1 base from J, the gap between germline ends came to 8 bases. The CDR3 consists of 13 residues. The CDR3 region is CASSPHKNTEAFF. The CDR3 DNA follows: TGTGCCAGCAGCCCTCACAAGAACACTGAAGCTTTCTTT.

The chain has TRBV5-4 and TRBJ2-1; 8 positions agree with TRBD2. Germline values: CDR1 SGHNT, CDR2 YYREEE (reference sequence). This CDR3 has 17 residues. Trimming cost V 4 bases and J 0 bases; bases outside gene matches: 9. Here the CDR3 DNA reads TGTGCCAGCAGCCCCCCGATAGCGGGGAGCTCCTACAATGAGCAGTTCTTC. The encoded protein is CASSPPIAGSSYNEQFF.

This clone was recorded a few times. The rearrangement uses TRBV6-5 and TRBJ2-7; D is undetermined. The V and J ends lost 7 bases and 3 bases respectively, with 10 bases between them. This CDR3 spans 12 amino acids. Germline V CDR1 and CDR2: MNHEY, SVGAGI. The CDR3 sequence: CASTSHLYEQYF. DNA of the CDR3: TGTGCCAGCACCAGTCACCTCTACGAGCAGTACTTC.

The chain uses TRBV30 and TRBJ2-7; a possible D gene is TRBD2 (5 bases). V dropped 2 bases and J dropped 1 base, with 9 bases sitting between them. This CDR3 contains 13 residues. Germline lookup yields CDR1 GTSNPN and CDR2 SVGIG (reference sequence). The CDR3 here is CAWSTGISYEQYF. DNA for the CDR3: TGTGCCTGGAGTACGGGGATTTCCTACGAGCAGTACTTC.

The CDR3 region is CAISENRGGLYGYTF. The CDR3 coding sequence is TGTGCCATCAGTGAGAACAGGGGAGGTCTTTACGGCTACACCTTC. The genes are TRBV10-3 and TRBJ1-2; 7 bases are a match to TRBD1. Germline lookup yields CDR1 ENHRY and CDR2 SYGVKD. Trimming took 2 bases from V and 8 from J; bases not matched to a gene: 11. The CDR3 extends over 15 amino acids.

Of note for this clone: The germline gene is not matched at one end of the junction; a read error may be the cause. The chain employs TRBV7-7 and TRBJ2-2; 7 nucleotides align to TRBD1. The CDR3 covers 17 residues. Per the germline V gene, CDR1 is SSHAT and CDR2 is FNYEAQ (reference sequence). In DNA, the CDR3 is TGTGCTAGCAGCCCCGGGCGTAAGACAGGGAGCCTCGGGGAGCTGTTTTTT. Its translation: CASSPGRKTGSLGELFF.

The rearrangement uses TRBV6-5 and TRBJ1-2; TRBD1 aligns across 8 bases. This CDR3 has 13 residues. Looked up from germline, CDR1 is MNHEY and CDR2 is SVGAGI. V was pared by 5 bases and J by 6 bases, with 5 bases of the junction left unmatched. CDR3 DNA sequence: TGTGCCAGCAGTGCCCGGACAGGGAATGGCTACACCTTC. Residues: CASSARTGNGYTF.

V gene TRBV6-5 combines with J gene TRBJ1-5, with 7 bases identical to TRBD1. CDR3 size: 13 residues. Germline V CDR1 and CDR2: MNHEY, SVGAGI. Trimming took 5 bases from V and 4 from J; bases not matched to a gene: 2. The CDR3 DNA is TGTGCCAGCAGTACCAGGGGGAATCAGCCCCAGCATTTT. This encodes CASSTRGNQPQHF.

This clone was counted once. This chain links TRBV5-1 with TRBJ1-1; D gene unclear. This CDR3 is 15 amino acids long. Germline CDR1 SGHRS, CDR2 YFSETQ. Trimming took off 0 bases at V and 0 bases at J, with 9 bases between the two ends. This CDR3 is CASSLGGRLNTEAFF. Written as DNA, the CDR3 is TGCGCCAGCAGCTTGGGTGGCAGGCTGAACACTGAAGCTTTCTTT.

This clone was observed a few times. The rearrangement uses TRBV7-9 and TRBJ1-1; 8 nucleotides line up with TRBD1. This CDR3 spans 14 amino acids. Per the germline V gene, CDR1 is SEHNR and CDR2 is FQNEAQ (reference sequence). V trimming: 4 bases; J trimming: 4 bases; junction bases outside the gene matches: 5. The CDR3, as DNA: TGTGCCAGCAGCTCGGATACAGGGGGCACTGAAGCTTTCTTT. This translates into CASSSDTGGTEAFF. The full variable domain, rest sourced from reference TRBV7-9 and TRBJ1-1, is DTGVSQNPRHKITKRGQNVTFRCDPISEHNRLYWYRQTLGQGPEFLTYFQNEAQLEKSRLLSDRFSAERPKGSFSTLEIQRTEQGDSAMYLCASSSDTGGTEAFFGQGTRLTVV.

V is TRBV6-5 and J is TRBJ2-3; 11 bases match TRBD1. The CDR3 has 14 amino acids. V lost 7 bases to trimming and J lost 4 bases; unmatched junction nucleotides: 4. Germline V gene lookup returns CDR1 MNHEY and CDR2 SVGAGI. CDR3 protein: CASTRDRGADTQYF. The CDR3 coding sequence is TGTGCCAGCACTCGGGACAGGGGGGCAGATACGCAGTATTTT.

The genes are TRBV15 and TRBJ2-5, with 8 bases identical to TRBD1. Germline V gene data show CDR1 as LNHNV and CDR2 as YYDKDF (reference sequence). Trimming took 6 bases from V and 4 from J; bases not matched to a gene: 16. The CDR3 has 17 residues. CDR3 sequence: CATSTPQRAGGPETQYF. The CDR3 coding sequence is TGTGCCACCAGTACTCCACAGCGGGCAGGGGGCCCAGAGACCCAGTACTTC.

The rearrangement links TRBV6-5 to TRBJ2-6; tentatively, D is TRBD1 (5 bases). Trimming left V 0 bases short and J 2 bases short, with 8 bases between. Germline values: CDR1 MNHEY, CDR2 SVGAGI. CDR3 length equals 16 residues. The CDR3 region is CASSYSLGAGANVLTF. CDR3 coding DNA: TGTGCCAGCAGTTACTCGCTAGGGGCTGGGGCCAACGTCCTGACTTTC.

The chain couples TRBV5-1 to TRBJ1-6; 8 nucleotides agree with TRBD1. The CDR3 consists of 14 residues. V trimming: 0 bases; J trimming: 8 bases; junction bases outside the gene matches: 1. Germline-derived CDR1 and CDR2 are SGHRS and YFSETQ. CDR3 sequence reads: CASSLEQGDSPLHF. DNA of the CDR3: TGCGCCAGCAGCTTGGAACAGGGGGATTCACCCCTCCACTTT.

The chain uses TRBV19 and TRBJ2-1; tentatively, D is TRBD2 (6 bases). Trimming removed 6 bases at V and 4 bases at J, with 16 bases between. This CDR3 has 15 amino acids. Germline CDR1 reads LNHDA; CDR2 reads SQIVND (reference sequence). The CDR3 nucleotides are TGTGCCAGTAGAAAGGACGGGGGATATTACAATGAGCAGTTCTTC. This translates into CASRKDGGYYNEQFF.

The CDR3 loop reads CASSIAKSGYTF. In nucleotides, the CDR3 is TGTGCCAGTAGTATAGCGAAAAGTGGCTACACCTTC. The chain recombines TRBV19 with TRBJ1-2; D unresolved. V was trimmed by 1 base and J by 7 bases, leaving 7 bases between them. Looked up from germline, CDR1 is LNHDA and CDR2 is SQIVND (reference sequence). The CDR3 is 12 amino acids.

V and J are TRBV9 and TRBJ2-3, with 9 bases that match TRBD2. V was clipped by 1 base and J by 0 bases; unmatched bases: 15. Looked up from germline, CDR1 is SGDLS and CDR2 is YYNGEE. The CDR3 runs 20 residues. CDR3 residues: CASSVSGGGAPLKSTDTQYF. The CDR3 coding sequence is TGTGCCAGCAGCGTATCCGGCGGGGGGGCCCCTTTAAAGAGCACAGATACGCAGTATTTT.